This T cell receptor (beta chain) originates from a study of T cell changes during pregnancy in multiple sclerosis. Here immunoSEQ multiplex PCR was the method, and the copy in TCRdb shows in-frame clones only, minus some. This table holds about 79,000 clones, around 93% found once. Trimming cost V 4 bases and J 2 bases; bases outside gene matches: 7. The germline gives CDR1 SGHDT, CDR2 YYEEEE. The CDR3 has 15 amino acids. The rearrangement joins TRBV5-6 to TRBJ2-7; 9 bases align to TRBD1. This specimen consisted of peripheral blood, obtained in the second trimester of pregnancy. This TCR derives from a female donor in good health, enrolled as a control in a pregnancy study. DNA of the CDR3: TGTGCCAGCAGCCTAACAGGGGGCTCTCCCTACGAGCAGTACTTC. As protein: CASSLTGGSPYEQYF.